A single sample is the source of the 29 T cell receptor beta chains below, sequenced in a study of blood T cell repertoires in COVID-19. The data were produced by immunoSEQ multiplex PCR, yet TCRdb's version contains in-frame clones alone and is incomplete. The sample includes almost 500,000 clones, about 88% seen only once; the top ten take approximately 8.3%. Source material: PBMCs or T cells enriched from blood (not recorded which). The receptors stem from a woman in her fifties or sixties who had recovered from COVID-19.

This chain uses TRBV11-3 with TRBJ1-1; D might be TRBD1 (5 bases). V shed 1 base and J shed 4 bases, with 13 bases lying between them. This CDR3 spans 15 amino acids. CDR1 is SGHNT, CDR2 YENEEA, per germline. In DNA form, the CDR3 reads TGTGCCAGCAGCTTAGCCCCGGGACTCTTCACTGAAGCTTTCTTT. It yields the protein CASSLAPGLFTEAFF. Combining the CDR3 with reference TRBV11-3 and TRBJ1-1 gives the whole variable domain EAGVVQSPRYKIIEKKQPVAFWCNPISGHNTLYWYLQNLGQGPELLIRYENEEAVDDSQLPKDRFSAERLKGVDSTLKIQPAELGDSAVYLCASSLAPGLFTEAFFGQGTRLTVV.

This CDR3 is CASSQLAGGPETQYF. CDR3 nucleotide sequence: TGCGCCAGCAGCCAACTAGCGGGGGGGCCGGAGACCCAGTACTTC. The rearrangement uses TRBV5-1 and TRBJ2-5, with 13 bases aligning to TRBD2. Trimming cost V 4 bases and J 5 bases; bases outside gene matches: 5. Germline CDR1 SGHRS, CDR2 YFSETQ. This CDR3 region has 15 residues.

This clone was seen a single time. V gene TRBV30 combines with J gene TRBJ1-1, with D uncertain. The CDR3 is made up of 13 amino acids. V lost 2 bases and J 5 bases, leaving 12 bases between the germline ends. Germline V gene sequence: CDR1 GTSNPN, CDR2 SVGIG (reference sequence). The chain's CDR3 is CAWSRGVRTEAFF. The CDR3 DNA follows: TGTGCCTGGAGTCGGGGAGTTCGAACTGAAGCTTTCTTT.

In nucleotides, the CDR3 is TGTGCCAGCAGCTTGGTTGGGTCGGGTAGCAATCAGCCCCAGCATTTT. Residues: CASSLVGSGSNQPQHF. The V and J genes are TRBV5-6 and TRBJ1-5; no clear D. V lost 0 bases, J lost 0 bases, and 10 bases lay in between. Germline CDR1 is SGHDT and CDR2 is YYEEEE. CDR3 length: 16 residues.

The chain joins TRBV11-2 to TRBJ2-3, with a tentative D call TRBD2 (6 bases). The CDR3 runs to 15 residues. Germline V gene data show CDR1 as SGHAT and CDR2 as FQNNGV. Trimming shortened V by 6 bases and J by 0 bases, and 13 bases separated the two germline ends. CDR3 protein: CASSPGTFSTDTQYF. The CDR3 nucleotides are TGTGCCAGCAGTCCCGGGACTTTTAGCACAGATACGCAGTATTTT.

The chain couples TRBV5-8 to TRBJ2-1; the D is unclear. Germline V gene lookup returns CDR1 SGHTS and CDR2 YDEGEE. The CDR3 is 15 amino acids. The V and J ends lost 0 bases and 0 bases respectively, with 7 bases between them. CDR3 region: CASSLELSSYNEQFF. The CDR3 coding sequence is TGTGCCAGCAGCTTGGAACTGAGCTCCTACAATGAGCAGTTCTTC.

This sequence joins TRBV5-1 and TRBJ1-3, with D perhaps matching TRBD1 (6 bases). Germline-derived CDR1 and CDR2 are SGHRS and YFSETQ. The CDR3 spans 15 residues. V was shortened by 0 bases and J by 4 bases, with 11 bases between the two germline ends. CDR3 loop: CASSLAQGLGNTIYF. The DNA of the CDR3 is TGCGCCAGCAGCTTGGCTCAGGGGCTAGGAAACACCATATATTTT.

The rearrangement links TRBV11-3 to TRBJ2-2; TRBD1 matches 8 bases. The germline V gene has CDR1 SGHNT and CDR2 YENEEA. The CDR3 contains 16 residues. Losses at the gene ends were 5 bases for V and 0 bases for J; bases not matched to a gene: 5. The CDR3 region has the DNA TGTGCCAGCAGCCGAGGACAGGGCTCGAACACCGGGGAGCTGTTTTTT. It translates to CASSRGQGSNTGELFF. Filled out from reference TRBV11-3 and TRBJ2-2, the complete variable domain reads EAGVVQSPRYKIIEKKQPVAFWCNPISGHNTLYWYLQNLGQGPELLIRYENEEAVDDSQLPKDRFSAERLKGVDSTLKIQPAELGDSAVYLCASSRGQGSNTGELFFGEGSRLTVL.

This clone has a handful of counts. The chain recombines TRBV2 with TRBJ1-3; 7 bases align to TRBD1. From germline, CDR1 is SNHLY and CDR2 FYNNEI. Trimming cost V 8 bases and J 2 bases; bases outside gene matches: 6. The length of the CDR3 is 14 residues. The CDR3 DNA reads TGTGCCAGCCGGCGACAGGGAGCTGGAAACACCATATATTTT. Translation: CASRRQGAGNTIYF.

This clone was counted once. CDR3 DNA sequence: TGTGCCAGCAGTTACTCCAGTGAGGGGAACACTGAAGCTTTCTTT. Its translation is CASSYSSEGNTEAFF. The V gene is TRBV6-5, the J gene TRBJ1-1; D ambiguous. The germline gives CDR1 MNHEY, CDR2 SVGAGI. Trimming cost V 0 bases and J 1 base, with 9 bases left between them. CDR3 length: 15 amino acids.

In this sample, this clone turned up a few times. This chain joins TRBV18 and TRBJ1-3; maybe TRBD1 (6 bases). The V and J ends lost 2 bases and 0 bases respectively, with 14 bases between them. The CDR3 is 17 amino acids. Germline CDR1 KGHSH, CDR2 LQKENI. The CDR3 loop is CASSPLGAPTSGNTIYF. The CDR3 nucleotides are TGTGCCAGCTCACCATTGGGGGCTCCTACCTCTGGAAACACCATATATTTT.

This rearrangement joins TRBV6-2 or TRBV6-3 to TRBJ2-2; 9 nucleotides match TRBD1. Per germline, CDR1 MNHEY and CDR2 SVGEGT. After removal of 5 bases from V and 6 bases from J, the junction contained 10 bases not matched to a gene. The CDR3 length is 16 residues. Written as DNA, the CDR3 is TGTGCCAGCAGTACTCCCGGGACAGGGTTGTCCGGGGAGCTGTTTTTT. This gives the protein CASSTPGTGLSGELFF.

The CDR3 bases are TGTGCCAGCAGCACGGGACAGGGGGGTGTCTATGGCTACACCTTC. Translation gives CASSTGQGGVYGYTF. The chain uses TRBV5-6 and TRBJ1-2; 11 bases are a match to TRBD1. The CDR3 is 15 amino acids. CDR1 and CDR2 (germline): SGHDT, YYEEEE. V shed 4 bases and J 4 bases; nucleotides not matched to a gene: 6.

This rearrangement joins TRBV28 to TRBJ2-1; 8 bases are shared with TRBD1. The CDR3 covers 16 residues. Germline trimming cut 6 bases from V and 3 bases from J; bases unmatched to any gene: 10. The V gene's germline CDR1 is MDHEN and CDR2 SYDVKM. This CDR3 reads CASRAQGAKIYNEQFF. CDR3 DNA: TGTGCCAGCAGGGCGCAGGGGGCGAAAATCTACAATGAGCAGTTCTTC.

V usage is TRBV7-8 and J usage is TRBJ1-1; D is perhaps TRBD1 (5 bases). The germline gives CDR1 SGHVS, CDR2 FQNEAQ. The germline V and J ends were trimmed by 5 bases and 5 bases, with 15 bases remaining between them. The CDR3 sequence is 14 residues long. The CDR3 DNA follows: TGTGCCAGCAGCCAGGATGGGGGGAAGACTGAAGCTTTCTTT. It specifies CASSQDGGKTEAFF.

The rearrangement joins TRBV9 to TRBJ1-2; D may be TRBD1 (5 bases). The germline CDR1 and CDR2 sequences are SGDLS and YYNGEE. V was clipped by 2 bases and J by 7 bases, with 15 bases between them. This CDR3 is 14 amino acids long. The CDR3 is CASSVPGSAFGYTF. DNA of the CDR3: TGTGCCAGCAGCGTCCCAGGGTCCGCTTTTGGCTACACCTTC.

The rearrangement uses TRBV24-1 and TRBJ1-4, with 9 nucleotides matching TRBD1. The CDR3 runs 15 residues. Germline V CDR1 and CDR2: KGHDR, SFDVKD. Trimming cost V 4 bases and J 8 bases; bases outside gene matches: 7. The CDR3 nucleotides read TGTGCCACCAGTGAGAAAGGACAGGGGCGAGAAAAACTGTTTTTT. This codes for CATSEKGQGREKLFF.

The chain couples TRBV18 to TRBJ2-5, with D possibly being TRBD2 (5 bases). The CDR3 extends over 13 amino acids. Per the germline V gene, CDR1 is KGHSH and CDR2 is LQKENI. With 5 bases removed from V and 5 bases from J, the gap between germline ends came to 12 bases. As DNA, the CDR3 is TGTGCCAGCTCAGGTCCACAGCGGGAGACCCAGTACTTC. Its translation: CASSGPQRETQYF.

The CDR3 region is CASSQGGGNYEQYF. CDR3 bases: TGCGCCAGCAGCCAAGGGGGAGGGAACTACGAGCAGTACTTC. The chain recombines TRBV4-1 with TRBJ2-7; 7 bases are a match to TRBD2. The CDR3 is 14 residues long. Germline lookup yields CDR1 MGHRA and CDR2 YSYEKL. Trimming at V came to 1 base and at J to 3 bases, leaving 3 bases not matched to a gene.

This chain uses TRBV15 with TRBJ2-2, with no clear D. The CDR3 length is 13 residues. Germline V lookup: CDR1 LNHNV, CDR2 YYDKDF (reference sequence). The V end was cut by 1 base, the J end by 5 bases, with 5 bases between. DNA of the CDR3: TGTGCCACCAGCAGAGGCTATACCGGGGAGCTGTTTTTT. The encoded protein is CATSRGYTGELFF.

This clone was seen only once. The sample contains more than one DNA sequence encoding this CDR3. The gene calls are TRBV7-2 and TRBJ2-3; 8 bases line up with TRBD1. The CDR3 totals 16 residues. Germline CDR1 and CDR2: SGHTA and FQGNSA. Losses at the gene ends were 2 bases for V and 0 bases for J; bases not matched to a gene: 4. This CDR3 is CASSLRQGTSTDTQYF. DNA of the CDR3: TGTGCCAGCAGCTTAAGACAGGGGACAAGCACAGATACGCAGTATTTT. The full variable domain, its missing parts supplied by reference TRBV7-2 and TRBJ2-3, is GAGVSQSPSNKVTEKGKDVELRCDPISGHTALYWYRQSLGQGLEFLIYFQGNSAPDKSGLPSDRFSAERTGGSVSTLTIQRTQQEDSAVYLCASSLRQGTSTDTQYFGPGTRLTVL.

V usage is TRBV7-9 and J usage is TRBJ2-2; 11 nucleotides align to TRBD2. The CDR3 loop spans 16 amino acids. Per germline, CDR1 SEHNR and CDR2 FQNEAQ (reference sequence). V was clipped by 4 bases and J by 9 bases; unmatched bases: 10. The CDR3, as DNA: TGTGCCAGCAGCTCGTTACTAGCGGGGGCCGAACGGGAGCTGTTTTTT. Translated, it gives CASSSLLAGAERELFF.

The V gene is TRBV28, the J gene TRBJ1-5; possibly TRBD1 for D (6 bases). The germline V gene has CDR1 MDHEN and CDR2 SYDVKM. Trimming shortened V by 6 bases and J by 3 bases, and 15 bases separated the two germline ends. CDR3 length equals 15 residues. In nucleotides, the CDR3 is TGTGCCAGCAGCAGGAGGGGGGGTAACAATCAGCCCCAGCATTTT. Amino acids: CASSRRGGNNQPQHF.

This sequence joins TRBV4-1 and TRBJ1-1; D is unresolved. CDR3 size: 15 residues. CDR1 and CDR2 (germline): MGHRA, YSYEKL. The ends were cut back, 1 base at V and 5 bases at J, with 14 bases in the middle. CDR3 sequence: CASSQVRVYRTEAFF. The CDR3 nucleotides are TGCGCCAGCAGCCAAGTTCGAGTTTATAGAACTGAAGCTTTCTTT.

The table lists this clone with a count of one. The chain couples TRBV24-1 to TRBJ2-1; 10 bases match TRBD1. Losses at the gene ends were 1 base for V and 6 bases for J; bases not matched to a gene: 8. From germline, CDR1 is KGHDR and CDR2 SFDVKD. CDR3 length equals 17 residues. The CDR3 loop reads CATSDFPGQGTVNEQFF. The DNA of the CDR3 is TGTGCCACCAGTGATTTTCCGGGACAGGGGACGGTCAATGAGCAGTTCTTC.

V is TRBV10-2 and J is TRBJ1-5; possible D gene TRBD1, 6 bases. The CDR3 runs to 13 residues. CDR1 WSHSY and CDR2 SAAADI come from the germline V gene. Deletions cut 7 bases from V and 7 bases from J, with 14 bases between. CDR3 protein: CASMGAAGQPQHF. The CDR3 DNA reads TGCGCCAGCATGGGGGCAGCCGGACAGCCCCAGCATTTT.

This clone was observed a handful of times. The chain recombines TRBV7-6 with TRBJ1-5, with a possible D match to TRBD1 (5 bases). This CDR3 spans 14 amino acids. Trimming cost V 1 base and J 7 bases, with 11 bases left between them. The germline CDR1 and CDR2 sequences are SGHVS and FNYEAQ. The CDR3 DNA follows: TGTGCCAGCAGCTTAGATCCAGGGCAACAGCCCCAGCATTTT. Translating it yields CASSLDPGQQPQHF. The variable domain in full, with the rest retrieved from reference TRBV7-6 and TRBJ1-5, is GAGVSQSPRYKVTKRGQDVALRCDPISGHVSLYWYRQALGQGPEFLTYFNYEAQQDKSGLPNDRFSAERPEGSISTLTIQRTEQRDSAMYRCASSLDPGQQPQHFGDGTRLSIL.

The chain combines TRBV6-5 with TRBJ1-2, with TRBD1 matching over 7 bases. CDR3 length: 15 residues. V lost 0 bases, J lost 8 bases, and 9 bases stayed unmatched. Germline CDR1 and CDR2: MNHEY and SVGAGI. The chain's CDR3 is CASSYSLQGIEGYTF. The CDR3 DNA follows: TGTGCCAGCAGTTACTCTTTACAGGGGATCGAGGGCTACACCTTC.

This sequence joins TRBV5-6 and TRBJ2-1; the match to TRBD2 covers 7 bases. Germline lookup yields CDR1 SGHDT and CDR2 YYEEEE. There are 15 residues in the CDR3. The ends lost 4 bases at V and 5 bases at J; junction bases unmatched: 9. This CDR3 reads CASSPLTGGDNEQFF. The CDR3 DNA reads TGTGCCAGCAGCCCCCTAACGGGGGGAGACAATGAGCAGTTCTTC.